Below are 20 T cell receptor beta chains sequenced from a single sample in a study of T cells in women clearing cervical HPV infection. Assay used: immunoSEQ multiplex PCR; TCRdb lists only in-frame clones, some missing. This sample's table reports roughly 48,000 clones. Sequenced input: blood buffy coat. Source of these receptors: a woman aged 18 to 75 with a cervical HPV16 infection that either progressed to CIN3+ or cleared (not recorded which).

CDR3: CASSHLDSLYGYTF. The part of the CDR3 DNA that was read is TGTGCCAGCAGCCACTTGGACAGCCTCTATGGC. The chain has TRBV2 and TRBJ1-2; tentatively, D is TRBD1 (6 bases). The observed sequence ends 3 residues before the CDR3 terminus, with the missing tail filled in from the germline J gene. The CDR3 runs to 14 residues. V gave up 6 bases and J gave up 4 bases, with 15 bases separating them. CDR1 is SNHLY, CDR2 FYNNEI, per germline.

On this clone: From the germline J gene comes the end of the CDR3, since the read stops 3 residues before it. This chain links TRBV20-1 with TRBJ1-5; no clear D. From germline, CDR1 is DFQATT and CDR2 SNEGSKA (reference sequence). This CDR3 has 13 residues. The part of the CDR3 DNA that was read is TGCAGTGCTCAGACACCCGGAGGATTCCCC. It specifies CSAQTPGGFP. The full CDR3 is CSAQTPGGFPQHF.

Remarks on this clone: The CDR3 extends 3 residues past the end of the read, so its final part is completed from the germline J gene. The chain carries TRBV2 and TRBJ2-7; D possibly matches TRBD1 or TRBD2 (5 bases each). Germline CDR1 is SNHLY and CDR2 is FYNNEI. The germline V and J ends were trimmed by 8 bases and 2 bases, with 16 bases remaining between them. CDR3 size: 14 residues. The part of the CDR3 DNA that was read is TGTGCCAGCCACCTTGAGAGGGGTCCCTACGAG. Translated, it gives CASHLERGPYE. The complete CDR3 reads CASHLERGPYEQYF.

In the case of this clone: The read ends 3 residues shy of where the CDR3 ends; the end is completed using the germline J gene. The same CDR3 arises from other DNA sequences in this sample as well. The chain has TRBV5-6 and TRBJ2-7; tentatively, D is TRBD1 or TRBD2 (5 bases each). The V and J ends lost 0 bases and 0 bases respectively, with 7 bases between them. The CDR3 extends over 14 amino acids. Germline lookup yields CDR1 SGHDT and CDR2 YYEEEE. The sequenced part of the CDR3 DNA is TGTGCCAGCAGCTTGGGAGGGGACTCCTACGAG. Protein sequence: CASSLGGDSYE. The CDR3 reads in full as CASSLGGDSYEQYF.

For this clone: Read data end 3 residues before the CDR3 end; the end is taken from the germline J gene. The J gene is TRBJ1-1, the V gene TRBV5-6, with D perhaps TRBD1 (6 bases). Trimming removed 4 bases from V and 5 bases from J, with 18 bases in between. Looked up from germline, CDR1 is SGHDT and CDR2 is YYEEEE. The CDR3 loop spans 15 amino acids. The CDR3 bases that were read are TGTGCCAGCAGCCCGCGGCGGGGGGCGGTAACTGAA. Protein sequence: CASSPRRGAVTE. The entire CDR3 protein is CASSPRRGAVTEAFF.

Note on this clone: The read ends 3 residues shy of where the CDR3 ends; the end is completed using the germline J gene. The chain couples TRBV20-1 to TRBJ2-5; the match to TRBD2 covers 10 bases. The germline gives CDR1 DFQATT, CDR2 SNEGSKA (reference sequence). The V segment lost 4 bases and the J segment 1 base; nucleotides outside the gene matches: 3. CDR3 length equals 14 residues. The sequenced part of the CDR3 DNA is TGCAGTGCTAAAACTAGCGGGGTCCAAGAGACC. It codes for CSAKTSGVQET. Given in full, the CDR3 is CSAKTSGVQETQYF.

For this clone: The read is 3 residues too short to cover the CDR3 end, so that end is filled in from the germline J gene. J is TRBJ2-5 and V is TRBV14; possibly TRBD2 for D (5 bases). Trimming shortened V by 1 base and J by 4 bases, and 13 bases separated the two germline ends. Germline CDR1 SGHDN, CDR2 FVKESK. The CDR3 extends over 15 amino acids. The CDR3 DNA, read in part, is TGTGCCAGCAGCCAAGCGGGGTCACGAGGAGAGACC. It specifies CASSQAGSRGET. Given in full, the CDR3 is CASSQAGSRGETQYF.

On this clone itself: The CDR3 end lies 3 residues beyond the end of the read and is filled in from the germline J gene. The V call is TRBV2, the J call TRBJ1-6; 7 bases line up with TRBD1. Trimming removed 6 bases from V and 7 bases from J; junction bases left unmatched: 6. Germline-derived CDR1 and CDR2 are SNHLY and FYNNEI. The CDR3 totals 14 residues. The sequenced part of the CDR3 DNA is TGTGCCAGCAGCCTGGGACAGACGAATTCACCC. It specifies CASSLGQTNSP. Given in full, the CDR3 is CASSLGQTNSPLHF.

The DNA read from the CDR3 is TGTGCCATCAGTGTCGGACAGCCCGCGAACACCGGGGAG. This gives the protein CAISVGQPANTGE. The full CDR3 reads CAISVGQPANTGELFF. V is TRBV10-3 and J is TRBJ2-2, with a weak D call TRBD1 (6 bases). The CDR3 goes on 3 residues after the read ends, and that part is filled in from the germline J gene. The CDR3 has 16 amino acids. Germline loops: CDR1 ENHRY, CDR2 SYGVKD. Trimming shortened V by 4 bases and J by 0 bases, and 12 bases separated the two germline ends.

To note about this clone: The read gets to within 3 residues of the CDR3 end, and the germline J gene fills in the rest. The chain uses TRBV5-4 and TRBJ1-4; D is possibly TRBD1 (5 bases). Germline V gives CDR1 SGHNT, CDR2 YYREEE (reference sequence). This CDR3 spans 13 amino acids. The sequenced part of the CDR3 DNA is TGTGCCAGCAGCCATCAACAGGTTGGGAAA. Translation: CASSHQQVGK. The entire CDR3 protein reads CASSHQQVGKLFF. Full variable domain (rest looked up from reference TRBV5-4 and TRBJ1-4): ETGVTQSPTHLIKTRGQQVTLRCSSQSGHNTVSWYQQALGQGPQFIFQYYREEENGRGNFPPRFSGLQFPNYSSELNVNALELDDSALYLCASSHQQVGKLFFGSGTQLSVL.

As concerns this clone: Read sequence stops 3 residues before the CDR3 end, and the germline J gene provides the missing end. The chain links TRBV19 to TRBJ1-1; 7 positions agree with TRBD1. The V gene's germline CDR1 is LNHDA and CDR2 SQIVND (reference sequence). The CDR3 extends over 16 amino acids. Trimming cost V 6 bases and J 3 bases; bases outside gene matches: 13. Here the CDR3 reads CASSLDREVRDTEAFF. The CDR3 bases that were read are TGTGCCAGTAGCCTAGACAGGGAGGTTAGGGACACTGAA.

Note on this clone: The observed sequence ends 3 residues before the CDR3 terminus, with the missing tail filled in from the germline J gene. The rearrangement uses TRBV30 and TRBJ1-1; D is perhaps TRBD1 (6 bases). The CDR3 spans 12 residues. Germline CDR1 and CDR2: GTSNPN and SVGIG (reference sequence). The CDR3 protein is CAGNRLSGVAFF. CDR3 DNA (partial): TGTGCCGGAAATCGACTCTCAGGGGTA.

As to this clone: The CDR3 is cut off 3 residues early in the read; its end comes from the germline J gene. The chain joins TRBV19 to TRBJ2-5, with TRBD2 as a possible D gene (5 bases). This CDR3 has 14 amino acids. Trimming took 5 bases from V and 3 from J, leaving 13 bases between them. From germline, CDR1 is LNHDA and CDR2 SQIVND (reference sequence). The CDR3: CASSEGMVEETQYF. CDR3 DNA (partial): TGTGCCAGTAGTGAGGGTATGGTAGAAGAGACC.

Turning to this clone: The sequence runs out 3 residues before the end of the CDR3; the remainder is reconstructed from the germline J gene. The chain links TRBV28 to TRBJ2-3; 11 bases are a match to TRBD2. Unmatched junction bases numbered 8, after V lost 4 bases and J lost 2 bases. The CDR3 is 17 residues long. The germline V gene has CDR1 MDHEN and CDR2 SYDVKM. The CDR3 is CASSSTSGGRLTDTQYF. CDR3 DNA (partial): TGTGCCAGCAGTTCCACTAGCGGGGGCCGACTCACAGATACG.

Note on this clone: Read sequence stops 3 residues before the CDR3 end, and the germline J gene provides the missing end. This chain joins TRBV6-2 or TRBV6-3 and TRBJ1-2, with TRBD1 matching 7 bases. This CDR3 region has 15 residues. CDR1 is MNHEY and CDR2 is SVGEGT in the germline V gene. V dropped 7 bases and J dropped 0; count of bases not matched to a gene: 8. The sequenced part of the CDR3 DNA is TGTGCCAGCAATCTGGACGGGACAGCTAACTATGGC. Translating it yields CASNLDGTANYG. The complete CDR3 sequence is CASNLDGTANYGYTF.

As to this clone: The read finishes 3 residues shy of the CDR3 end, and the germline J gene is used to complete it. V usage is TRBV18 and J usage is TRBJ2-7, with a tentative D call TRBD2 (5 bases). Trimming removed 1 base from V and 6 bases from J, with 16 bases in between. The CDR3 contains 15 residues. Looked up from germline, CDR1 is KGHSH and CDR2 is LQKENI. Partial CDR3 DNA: TGTGCCAGCTCACCACATAGACTACCGGTCCTCGAG. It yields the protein CASSPHRLPVLE. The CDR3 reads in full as CASSPHRLPVLEQYF.

The CDR3 region is CASSEALLAGGPYEQYF. The covered CDR3 bases are TGTGCCAGCAGTGAAGCGCTCCTAGCGGGAGGCCCCTACGAG. The rearrangement uses TRBV2 and TRBJ2-7, with 11 positions matching TRBD2. Read coverage stops 3 residues before the CDR3 terminus; the germline J gene supplies the remainder. The trim removed 0 bases at V and 2 bases at J, leaving 6 bases unmatched. The CDR3 is 17 residues long. Germline V gene data show CDR1 as SNHLY and CDR2 as FYNNEI.

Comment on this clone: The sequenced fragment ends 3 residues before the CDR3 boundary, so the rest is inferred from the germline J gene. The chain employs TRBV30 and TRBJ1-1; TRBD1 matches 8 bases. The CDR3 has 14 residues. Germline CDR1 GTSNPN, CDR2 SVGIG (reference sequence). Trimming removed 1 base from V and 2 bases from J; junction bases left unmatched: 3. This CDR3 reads CAWSAGGLNTEAFF. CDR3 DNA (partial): TGTGCCTGGAGTGCAGGGGGCCTAAACACTGAA.

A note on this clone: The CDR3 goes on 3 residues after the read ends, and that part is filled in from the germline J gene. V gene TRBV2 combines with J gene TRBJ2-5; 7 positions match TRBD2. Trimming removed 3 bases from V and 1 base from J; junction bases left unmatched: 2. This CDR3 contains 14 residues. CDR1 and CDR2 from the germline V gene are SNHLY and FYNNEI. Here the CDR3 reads CASSEGGFQETQYF. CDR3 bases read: TGTGCCAGCAGTGAGGGGGGGTTCCAAGAGACC.

CDR3 protein: CASKLNLRGSADTQYF. Incomplete CDR3 DNA: TGTGCCAGCAAGTTGAATCTTAGGGGGAGCGCAGATACG. The chain joins TRBV12-3 or TRBV12-4 to TRBJ2-3; D may be TRBD1 (6 bases). The read comes to an end 3 residues before the CDR3 does, leaving the germline J gene to fill in the end. V was shortened by 7 bases and J by 4 bases, with 21 bases between the two germline ends. The CDR3 length is 16 residues.